This T cell receptor (beta chain) was obtained from a study of early stage breast cancer tumors. In the study overall: Most invasive tumors, twelve of 16, were ER+/PR+/HER2-. Seven or eight ER+/PR+/HER2- tumors were invasive ductal; a few were invasive lobular. General study findings and limits: Commonly generated sequences made up most enriched TCRB sequences shared between patients. Bulk DNA sequencing of unsorted cells missed chain pairing and markers.

Libraries were prepared by immunoSEQ multiplex PCR; TCRdb keeps only in-frame clonotypes and omits some of them. The sample holds approximately 14,000 clones, approximately 84% seen once. The CDR3 runs to 10 residues. Of note for this clone: Antigen unknown.

The clonotype originates from a person aged 30 to 39 with breast cancer. The material sequenced was normal breast tissue next to the tumor. This chain uses TRBV5-3 with TRBJ1-2; possible D gene TRBD1, 5 bases. TRBV5-3 is an open reading frame, and its role is uncertain. CDR3 loop: CVKGSYGYTF. The CDR3 nucleotides are TGTGTCAAGGGGAGCTATGGCTACACCTTC.